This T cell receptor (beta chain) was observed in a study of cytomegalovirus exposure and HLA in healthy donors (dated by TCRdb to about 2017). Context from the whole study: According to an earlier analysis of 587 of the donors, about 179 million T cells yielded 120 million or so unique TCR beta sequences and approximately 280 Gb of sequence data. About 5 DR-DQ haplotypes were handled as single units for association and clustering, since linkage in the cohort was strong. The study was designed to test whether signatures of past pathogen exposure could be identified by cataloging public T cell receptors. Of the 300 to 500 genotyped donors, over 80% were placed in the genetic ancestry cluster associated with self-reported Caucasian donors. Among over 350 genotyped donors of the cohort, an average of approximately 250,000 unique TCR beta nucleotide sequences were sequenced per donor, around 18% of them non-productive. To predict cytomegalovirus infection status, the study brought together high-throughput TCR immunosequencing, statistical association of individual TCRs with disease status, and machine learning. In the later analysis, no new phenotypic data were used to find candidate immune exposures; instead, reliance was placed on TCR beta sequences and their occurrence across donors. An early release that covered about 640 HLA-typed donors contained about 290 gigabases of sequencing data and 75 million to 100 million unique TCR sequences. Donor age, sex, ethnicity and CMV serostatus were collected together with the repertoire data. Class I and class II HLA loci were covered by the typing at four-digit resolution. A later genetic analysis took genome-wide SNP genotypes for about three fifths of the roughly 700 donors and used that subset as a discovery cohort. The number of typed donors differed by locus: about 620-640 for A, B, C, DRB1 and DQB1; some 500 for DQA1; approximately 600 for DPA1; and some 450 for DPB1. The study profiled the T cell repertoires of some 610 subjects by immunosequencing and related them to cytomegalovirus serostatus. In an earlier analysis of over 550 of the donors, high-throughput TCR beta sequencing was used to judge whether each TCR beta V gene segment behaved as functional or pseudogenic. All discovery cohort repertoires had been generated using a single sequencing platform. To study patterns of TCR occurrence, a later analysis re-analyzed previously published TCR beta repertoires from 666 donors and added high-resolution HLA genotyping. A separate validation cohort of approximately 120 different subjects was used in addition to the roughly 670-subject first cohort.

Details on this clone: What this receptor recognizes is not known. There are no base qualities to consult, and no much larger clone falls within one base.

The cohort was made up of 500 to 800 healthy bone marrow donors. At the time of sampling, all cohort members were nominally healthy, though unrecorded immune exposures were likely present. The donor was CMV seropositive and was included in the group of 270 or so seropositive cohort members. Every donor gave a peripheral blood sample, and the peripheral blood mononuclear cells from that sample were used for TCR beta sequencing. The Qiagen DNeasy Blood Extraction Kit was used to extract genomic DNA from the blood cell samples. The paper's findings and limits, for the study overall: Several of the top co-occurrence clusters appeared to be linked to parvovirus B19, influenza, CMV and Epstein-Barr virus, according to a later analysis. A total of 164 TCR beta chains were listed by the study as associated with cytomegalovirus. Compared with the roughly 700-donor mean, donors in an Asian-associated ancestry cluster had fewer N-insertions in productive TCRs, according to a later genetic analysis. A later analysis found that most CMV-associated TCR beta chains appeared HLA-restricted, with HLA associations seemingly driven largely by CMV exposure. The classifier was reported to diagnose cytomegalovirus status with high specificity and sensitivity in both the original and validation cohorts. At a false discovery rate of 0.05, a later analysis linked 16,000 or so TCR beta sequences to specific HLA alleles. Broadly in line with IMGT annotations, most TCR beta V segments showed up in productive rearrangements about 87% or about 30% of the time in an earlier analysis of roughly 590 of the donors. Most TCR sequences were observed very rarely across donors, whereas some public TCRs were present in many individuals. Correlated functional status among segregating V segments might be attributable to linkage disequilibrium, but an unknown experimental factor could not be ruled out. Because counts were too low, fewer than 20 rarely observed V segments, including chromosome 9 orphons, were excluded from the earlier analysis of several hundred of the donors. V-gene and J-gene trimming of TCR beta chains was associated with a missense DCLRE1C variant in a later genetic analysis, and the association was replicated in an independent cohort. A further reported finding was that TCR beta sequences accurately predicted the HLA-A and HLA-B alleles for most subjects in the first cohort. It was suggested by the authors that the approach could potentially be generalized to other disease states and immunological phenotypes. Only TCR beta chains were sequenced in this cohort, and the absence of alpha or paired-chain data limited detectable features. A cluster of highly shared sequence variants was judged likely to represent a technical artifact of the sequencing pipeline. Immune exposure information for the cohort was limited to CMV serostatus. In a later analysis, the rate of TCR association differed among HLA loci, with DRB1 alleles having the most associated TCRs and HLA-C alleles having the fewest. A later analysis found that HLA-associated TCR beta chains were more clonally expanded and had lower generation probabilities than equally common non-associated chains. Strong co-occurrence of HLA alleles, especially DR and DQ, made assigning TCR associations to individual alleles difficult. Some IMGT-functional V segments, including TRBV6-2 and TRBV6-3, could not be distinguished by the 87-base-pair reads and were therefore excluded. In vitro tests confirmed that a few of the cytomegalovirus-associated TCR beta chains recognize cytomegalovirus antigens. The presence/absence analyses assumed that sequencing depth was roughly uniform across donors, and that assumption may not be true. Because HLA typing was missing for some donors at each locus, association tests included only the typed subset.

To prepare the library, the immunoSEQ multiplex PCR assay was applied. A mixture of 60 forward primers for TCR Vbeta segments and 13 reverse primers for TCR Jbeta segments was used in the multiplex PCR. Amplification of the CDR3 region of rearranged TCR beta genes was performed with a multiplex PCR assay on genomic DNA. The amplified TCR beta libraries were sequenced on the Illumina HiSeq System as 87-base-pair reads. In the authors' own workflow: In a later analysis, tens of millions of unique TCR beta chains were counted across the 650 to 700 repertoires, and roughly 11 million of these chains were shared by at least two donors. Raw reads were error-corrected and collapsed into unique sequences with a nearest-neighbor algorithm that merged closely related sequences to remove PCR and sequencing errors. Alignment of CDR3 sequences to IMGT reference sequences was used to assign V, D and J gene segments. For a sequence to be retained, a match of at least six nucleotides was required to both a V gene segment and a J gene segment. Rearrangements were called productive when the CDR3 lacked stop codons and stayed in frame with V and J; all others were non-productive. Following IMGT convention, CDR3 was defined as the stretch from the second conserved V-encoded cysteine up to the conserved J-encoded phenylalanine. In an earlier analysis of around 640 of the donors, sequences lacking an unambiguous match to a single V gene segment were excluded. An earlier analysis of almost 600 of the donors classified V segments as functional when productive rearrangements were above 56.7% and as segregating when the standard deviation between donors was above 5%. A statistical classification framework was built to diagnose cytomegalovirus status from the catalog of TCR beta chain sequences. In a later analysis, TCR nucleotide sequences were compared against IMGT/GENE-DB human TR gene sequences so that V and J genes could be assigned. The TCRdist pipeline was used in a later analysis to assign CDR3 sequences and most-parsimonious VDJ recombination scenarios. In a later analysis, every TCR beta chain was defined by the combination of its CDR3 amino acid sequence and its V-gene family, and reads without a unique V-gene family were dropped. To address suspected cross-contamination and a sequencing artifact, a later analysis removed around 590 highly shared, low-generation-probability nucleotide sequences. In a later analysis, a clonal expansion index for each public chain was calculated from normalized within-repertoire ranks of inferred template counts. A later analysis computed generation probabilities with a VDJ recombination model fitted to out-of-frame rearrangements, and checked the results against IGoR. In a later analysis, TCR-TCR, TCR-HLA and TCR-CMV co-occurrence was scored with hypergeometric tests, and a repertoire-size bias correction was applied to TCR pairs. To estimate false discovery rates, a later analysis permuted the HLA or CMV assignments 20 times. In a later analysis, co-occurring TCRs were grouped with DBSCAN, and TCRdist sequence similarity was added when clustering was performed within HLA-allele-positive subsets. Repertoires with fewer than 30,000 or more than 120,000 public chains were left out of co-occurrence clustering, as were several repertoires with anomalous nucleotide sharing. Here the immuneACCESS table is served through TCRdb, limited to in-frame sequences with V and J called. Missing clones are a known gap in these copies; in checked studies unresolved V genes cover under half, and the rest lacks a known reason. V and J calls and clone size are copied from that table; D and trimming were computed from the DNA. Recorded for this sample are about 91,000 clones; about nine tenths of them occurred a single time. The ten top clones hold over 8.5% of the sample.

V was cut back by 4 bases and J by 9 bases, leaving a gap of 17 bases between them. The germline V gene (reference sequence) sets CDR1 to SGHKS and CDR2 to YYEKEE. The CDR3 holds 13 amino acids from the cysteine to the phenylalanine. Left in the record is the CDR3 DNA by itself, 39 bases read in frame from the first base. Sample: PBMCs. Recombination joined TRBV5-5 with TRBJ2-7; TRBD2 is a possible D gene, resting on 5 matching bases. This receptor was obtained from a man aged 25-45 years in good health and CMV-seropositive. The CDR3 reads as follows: CASSNPSRSGQYF. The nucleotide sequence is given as TGTGCCAGCAGCAACCCTAGCCGTTCCGGGCAGTACTTC.